This record covers a single TCR beta chain. Its antigen is unknown. Within the sample, other DNA sequences also encode this same CDR3. The CDR3 is 14 amino acids. CDR1 SGHNT and CDR2 YYREEE come from the germline V gene (reference sequence). The V end lost 3 bases, the J end lost 1 base, and 10 bases lay between the germline ends. The data stem from a study of T cell responses to AZD1222 COVID-19 vaccine. Whole-study findings and limits: CD4 TCRs covered the whole spike, strongest at regions 160-218 and 743-854.

Generated by immunoSEQ multiplex PCR, the TCRdb table keeps only in-frame clones and is missing some. This sample yields more than 140,000 clones, of which approximately 95% are seen a single time; more than 0.7% belongs to the top ten. The source of this sequence is an adult in good health. The chain links TRBV5-4 to TRBJ1-1; perhaps TRBD1 as D (5 bases). Here the sequenced sample was peripheral blood, taken on day 0 of MenACWY control vaccination. The CDR3 bases are TGTGCCAGCAGCTCAGGACAAAAGAACACTGAAGCTTTCTTT. This codes for CASSSGQKNTEAFF.